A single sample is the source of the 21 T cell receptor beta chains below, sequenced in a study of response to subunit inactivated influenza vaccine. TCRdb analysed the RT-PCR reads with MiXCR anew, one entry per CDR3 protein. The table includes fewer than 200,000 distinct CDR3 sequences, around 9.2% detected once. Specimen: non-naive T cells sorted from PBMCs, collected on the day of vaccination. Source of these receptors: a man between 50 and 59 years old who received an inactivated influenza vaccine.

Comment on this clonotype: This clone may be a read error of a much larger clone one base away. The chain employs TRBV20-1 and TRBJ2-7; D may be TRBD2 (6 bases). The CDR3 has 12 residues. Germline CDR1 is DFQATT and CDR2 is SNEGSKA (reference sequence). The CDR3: CRAPRGSYEQYF. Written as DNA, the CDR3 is TGCCGTGCCCCGCGGGGCTCCTACGAGCAGTACTTC.

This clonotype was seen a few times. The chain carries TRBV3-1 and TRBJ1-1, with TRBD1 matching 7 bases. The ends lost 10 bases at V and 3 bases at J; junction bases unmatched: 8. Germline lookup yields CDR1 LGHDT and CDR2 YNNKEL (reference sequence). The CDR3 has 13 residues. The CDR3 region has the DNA TGTGCCACACAACAGGGGAAATACACTGAAGCTTTCTTT. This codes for CATQQGKYTEAFF. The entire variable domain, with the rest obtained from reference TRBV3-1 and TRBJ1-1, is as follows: DTAVSQTPKYLVTQMGNDKSIKCEQNLGHDTMYWYKQDSKKFLKIMFSYNNKELIINETVPNRFSPKSPDKAHLNLHINSLELGDSAVYFCATQQGKYTEAFFGQGTRLTVV.

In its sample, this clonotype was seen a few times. The CDR3 loop is CASSLDPAGGELFF. The CDR3 coding sequence is TGTGCCAGCAGCTTAGATCCCGCTGGGGGGGAGCTGTTTTTT. The V and J genes are TRBV11-3 and TRBJ2-2; D not resolved. The CDR3 is 14 residues long. V lost 0 bases and J lost 8, with 10 bases in between. Germline V gives CDR1 SGHNT, CDR2 YENEEA.

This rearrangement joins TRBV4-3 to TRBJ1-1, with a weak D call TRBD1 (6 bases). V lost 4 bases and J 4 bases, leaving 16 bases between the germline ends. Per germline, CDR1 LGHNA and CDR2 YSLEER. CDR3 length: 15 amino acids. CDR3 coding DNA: TGCGCCAGCAGCCGAGGGGACATAGTTATCACTGAAGCTTTCTTT. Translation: CASSRGDIVITEAFF.

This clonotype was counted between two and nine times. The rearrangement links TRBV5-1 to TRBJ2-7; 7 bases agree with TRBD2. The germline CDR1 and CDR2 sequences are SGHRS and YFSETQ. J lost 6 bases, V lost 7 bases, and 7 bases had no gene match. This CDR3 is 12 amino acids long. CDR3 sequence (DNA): TGCGCCAGCGGCCCAAGGGAGGGCGAGCAGTACTTC. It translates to CASGPREGEQYF.

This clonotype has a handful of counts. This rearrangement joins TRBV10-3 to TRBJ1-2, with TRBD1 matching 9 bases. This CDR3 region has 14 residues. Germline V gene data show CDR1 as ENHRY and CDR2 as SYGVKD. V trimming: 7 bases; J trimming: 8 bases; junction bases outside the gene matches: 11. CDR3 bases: TGTGCCATCATGGGTCGGGACAGGGTTTCGGGCTACACCTTC. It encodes CAIMGRDRVSGYTF.

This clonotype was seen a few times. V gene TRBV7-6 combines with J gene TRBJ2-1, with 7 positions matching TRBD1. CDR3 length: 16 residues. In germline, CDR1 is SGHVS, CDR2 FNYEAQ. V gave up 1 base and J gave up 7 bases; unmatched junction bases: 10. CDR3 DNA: TGTGCCAGCAGCTTAGAAGGGGGCAACAGGGAAAATGAGCAGTTCTTC. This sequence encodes CASSLEGGNRENEQFF.

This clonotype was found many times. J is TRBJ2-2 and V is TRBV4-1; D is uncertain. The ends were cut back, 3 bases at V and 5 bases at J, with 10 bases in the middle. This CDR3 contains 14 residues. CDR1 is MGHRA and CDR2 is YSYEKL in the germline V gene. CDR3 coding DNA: TGCGCCAGCAGCCAGGCTGTTTGGACCGGGGAGCTGTTTTTT. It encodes CASSQAVWTGELFF.

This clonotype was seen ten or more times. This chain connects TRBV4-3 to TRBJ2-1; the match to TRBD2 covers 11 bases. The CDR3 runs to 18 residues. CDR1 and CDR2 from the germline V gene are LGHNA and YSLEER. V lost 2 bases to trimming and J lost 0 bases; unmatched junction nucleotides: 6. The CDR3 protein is CASSQHLAGGASYNEQFF. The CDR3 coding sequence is TGCGCCAGCAGCCAACATTTAGCGGGAGGGGCCTCCTACAATGAGCAGTTCTTC.

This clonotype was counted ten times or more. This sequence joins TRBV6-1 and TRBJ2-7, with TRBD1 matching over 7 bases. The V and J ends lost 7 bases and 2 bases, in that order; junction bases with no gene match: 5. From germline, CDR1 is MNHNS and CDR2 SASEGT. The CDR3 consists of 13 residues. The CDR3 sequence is CASMGRGTYEQYF. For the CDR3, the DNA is TGTGCCAGCATGGGCAGGGGGACCTACGAGCAGTACTTC.

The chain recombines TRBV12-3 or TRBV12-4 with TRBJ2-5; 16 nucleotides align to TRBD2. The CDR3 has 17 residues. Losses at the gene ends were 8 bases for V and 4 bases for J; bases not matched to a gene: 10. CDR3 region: CASGAGLAGGITETQYF. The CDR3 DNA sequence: TGTGCCAGCGGAGCGGGACTAGCGGGAGGGATCACAGAGACCCAGTACTTC.

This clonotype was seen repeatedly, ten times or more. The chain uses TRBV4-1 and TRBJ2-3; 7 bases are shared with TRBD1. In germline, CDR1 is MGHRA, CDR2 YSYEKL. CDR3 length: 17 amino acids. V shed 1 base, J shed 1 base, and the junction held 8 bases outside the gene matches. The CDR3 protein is CASSQGEQGGGTDTQYF. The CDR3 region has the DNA TGCGCCAGCAGCCAAGGGGAGCAAGGGGGCGGCACAGATACGCAGTATTTT.

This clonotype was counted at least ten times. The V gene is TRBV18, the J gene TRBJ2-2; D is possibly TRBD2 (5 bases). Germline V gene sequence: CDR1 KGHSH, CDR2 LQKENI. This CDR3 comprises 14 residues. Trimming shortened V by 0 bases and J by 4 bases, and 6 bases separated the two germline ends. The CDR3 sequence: CASSPPAGTGELFF. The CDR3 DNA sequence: TGTGCCAGCTCACCACCTGCGGGCACCGGGGAGCTGTTTTTT.

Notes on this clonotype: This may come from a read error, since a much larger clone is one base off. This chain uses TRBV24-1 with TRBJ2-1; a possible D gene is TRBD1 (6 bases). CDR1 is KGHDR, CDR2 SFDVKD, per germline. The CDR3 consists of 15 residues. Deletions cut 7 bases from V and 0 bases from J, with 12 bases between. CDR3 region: CATRGTLASYNEQFF. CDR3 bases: TGTGCCACCAGAGGGACATTGGCCTCCTACAATGAGCAGTTCTTC.

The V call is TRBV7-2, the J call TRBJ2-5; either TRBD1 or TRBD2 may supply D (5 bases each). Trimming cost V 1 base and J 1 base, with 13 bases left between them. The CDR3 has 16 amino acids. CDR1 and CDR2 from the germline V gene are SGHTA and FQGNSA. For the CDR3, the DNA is TGTGCCAGCAGCTTAGTCCCTTATGGGGGCCAAGAGACCCAGTACTTC. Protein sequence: CASSLVPYGGQETQYF.

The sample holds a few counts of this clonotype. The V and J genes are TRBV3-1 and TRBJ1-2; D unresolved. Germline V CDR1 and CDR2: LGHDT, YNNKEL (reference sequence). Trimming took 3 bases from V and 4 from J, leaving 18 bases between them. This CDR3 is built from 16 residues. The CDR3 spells CASSQPGSWEPYGYTF. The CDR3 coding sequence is TGTGCCAGCAGCCAGCCCGGGTCCTGGGAGCCCTATGGCTACACCTTC.

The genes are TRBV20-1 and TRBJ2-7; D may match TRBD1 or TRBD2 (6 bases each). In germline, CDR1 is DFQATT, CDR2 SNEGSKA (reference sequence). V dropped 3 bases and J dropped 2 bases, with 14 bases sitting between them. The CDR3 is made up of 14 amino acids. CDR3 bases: TGCAGTGCTAGTATAACGGGGGCTACCTACGAGCAGTACTTC. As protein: CSASITGATYEQYF.

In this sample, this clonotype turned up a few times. The CDR3 protein is CASSLKGSGANVLTF. In nucleotides, the CDR3 is TGTGCCAGCAGCTTAAAAGGGTCTGGGGCCAACGTCCTGACTTTC. The rearrangement links TRBV7-2 to TRBJ2-6; no firm D call. Trimming stripped 2 bases from V and 1 base from J, with 6 bases between. The CDR3 runs to 15 residues. CDR1 and CDR2 (germline): SGHTA, FQGNSA.

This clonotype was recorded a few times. The CDR3 here is CASSWRADSYEQYF. The CDR3 nucleotides read TGTGCCAGCAGCTGGCGGGCAGATTCCTACGAGCAGTACTTC. V is TRBV7-2 and J is TRBJ2-7; a weak D match, TRBD2 (5 bases). Between the trimmed V and J ends, which lost 4 bases and 1 base, there was a span of 11 bases. The CDR3 totals 14 residues. The V gene's germline CDR1 is SGHTA and CDR2 FQGNSA. Variable domain in full (rest from reference TRBV7-2 and TRBJ2-7): GAGVSQSPSNKVTEKGKDVELRCDPISGHTALYWYRQSLGQGLEFLIYFQGNSAPDKSGLPSDRFSAERTGGSVSTLTIQRTQQEDSAVYLCASSWRADSYEQYFGPGTRLTVT.

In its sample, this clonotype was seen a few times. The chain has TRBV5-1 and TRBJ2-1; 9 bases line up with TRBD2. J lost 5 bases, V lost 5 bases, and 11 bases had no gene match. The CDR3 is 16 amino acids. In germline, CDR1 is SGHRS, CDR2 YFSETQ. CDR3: CASRRGRLADDNEQFF. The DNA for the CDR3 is TGCGCCAGCAGGAGGGGTCGACTAGCGGACGACAATGAGCAGTTCTTC.

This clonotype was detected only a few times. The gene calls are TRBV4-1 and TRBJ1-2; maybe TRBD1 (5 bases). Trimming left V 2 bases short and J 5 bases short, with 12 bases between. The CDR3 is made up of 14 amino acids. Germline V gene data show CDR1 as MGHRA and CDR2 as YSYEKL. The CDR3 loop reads CASSQQGTGYGYTF. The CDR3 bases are TGCGCCAGCAGCCAACAAGGGACGGGATATGGCTACACCTTC.